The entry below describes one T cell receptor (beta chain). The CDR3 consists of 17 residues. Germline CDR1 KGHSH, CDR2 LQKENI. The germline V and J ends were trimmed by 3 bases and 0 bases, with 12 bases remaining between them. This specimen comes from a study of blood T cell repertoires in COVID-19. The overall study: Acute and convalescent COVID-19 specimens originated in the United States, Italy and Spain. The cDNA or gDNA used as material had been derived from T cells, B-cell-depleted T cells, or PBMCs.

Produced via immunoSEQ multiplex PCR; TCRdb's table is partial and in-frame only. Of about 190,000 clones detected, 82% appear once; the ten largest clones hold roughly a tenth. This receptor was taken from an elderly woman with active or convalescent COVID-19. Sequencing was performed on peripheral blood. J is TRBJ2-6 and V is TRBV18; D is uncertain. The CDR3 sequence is CASSPFDGVSGANVLTF. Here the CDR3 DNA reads TGTGCCAGCTCACCTTTCGATGGAGTCTCTGGGGCCAACGTCCTGACTTTC.